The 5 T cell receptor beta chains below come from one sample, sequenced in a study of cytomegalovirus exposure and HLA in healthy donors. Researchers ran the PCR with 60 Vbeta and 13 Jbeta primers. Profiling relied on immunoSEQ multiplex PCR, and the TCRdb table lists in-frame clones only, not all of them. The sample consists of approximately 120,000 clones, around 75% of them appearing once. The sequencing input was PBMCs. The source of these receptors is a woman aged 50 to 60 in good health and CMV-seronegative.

DNA of the CDR3: TGTGCCAGCATTAAAACCGGGACAGTCACTGGAAACACCATATATTTT. Translation gives CASIKTGTVTGNTIYF. V gene TRBV28 combines with J gene TRBJ1-3; 7 bases line up with TRBD1. V was clipped by 7 bases and J by 2 bases; unmatched bases: 11. The CDR3 length is 16 residues. From germline, CDR1 is MDHEN and CDR2 SYDVKM.

CDR3 residues: CASSLASGSTGELFF. DNA of the CDR3: TGTGCCAGCAGCTTGGCTAGCGGGAGCACCGGGGAGCTGTTTTTT. The gene calls are TRBV7-3 and TRBJ2-2, with TRBD2 identical over 10 bases. There are 15 residues in the CDR3. J was trimmed by 4 bases and V by 3 bases; bases with no gene match: 2. Germline loops: CDR1 SGHTA, CDR2 FQGTGA.

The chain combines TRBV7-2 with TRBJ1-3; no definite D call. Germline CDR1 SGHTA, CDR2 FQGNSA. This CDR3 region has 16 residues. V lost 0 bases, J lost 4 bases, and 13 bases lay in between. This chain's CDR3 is CASSLAAAGLGNTIYF. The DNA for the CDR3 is TGTGCCAGCAGCTTAGCGGCGGCCGGCCTGGGAAACACCATATATTTT.

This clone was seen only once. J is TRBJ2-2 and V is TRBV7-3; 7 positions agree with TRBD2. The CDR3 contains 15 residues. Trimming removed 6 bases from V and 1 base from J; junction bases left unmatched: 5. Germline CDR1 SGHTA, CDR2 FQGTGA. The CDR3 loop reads CASRKLAENTGELFF. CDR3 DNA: TGTGCCAGCAGGAAGCTAGCGGAGAACACCGGGGAGCTGTTTTTT.

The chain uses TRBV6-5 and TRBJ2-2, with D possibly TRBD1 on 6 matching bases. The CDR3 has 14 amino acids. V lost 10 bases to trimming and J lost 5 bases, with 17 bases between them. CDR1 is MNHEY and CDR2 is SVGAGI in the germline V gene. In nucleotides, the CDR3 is TGTGCCACTAGAGGGGGAGTACGAACCGGGGAGCTGTTTTTT. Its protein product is CATRGGVRTGELFF.